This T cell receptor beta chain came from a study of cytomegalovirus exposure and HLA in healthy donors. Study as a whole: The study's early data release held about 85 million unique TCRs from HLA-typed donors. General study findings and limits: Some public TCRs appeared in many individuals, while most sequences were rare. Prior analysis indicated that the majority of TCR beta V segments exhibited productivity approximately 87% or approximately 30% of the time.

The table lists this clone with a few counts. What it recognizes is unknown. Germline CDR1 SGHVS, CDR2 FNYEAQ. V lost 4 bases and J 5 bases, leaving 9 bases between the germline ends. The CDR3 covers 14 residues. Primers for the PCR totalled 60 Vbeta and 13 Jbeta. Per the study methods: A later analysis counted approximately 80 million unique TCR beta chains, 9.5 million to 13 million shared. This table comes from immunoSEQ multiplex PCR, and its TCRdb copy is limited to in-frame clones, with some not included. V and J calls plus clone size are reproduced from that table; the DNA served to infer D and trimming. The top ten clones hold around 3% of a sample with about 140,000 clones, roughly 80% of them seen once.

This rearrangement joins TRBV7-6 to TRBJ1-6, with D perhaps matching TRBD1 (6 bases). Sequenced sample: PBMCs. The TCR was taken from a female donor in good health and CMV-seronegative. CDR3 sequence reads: CASSSGQHNSPLHF. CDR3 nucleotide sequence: TGTGCCAGCAGCTCAGGACAGCATAATTCACCCCTCCACTTT.